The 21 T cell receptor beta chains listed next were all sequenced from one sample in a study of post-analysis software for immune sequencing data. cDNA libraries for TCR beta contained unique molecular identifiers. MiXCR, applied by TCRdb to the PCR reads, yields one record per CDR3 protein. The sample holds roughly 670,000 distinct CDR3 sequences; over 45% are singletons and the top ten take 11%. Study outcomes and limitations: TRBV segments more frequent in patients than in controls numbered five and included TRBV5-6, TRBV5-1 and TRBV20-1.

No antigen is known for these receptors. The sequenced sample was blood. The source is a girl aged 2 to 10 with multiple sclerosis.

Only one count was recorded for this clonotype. The CDR3 here is CASSRGTPSNYGYTF. CDR3 bases: TGTGCCAGCAGCCGCGGGACACCATCTAACTATGGCTACACCTTC. The chain couples TRBV3-1 to TRBJ1-2; D perhaps matches TRBD1 (6 bases). Per the germline V gene, CDR1 is LGHDT and CDR2 is YNNKEL (reference sequence). CDR3 length: 15 amino acids. V was shortened by 4 bases and J by 0 bases, with 12 bases between the two germline ends.

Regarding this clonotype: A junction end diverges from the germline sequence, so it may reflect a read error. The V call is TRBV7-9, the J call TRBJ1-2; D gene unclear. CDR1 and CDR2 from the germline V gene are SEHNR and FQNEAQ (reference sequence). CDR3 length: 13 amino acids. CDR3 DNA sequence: TGTGCCAACAGCTCCGAAGGACCGTATGGCTACACCTTC. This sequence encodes CANSSEGPYGYTF. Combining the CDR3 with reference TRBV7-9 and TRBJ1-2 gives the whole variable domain DTGVSQNPRHKITKRGQNVTFRCDPISEHNRLYWYRQTLGQGPEFLTYFQNEAQLEKSRLLSDRFSAERPKGSFSTLEIQRTEQGDSAMYLCANSSEGPYGYTFGSGTRLTVV.

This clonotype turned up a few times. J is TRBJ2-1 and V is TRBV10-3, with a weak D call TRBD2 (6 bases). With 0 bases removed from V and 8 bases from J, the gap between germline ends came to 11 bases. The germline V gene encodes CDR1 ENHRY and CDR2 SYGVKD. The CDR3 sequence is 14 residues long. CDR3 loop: CAISESEGYYEQFF. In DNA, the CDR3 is TGTGCCATCAGTGAGTCGGAGGGATACTATGAGCAGTTCTTC.

The CDR3 DNA reads as TGCAGCGTTGTTCGGGAGACCTACGAGCAGTACTTC. Amino acids: CSVVRETYEQYF. The rearrangement links TRBV29-1 to TRBJ2-7; a weak D match, TRBD2 (6 bases). CDR1 and CDR2 from the germline V gene are SQVTM and ANQGSEA. Trimming cost V 4 bases and J 2 bases, with 9 bases left between them. The CDR3 is made up of 12 amino acids.

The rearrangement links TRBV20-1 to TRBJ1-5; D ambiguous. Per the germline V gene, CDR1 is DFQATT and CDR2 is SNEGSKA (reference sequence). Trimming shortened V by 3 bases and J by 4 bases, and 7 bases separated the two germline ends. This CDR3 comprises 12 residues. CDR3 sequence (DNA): TGCAGTGCTAGGGACGGAAATCAGCCCCAGCATTTT. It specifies CSARDGNQPQHF.

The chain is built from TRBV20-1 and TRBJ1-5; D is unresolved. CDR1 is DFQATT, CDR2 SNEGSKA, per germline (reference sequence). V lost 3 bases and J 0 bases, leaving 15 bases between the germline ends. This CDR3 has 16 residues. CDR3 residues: CSASLAGEPSNQPQHF. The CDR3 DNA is TGCAGTGCTAGTCTGGCAGGCGAACCTAGCAATCAGCCCCAGCATTTT.

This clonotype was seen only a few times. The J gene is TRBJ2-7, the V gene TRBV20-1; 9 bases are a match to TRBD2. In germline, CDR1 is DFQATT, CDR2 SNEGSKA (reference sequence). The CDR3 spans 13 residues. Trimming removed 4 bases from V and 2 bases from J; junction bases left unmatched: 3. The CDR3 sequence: CSAKGTSTYEQYF. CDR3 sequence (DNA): TGCAGTGCTAAGGGGACTAGCACCTACGAGCAGTACTTC.

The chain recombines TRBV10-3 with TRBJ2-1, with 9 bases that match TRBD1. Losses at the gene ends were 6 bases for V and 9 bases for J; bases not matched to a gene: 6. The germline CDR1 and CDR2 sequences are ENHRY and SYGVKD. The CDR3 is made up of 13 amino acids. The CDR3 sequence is CAISGQGIGEQFF. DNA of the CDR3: TGTGCCATCAGCGGACAGGGGATCGGTGAGCAGTTCTTC.

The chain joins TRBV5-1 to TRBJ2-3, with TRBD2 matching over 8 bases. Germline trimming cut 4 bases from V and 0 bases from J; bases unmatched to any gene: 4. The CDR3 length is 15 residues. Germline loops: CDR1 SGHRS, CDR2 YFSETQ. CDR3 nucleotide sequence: TGCGCCAGCAGCAGTAGCGGGATGAGCACAGATACGCAGTATTTT. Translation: CASSSSGMSTDTQYF.

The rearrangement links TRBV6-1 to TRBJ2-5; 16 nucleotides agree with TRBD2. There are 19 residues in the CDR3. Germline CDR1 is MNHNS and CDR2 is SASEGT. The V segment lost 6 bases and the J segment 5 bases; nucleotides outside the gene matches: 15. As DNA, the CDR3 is TGTGCCAGCAGCCATGCGGGACTAGCGGGAGGGCCCTCGTGGGAGACCCAGTACTTC. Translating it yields CASSHAGLAGGPSWETQYF.

CDR3 loop: CASRLDRAYEQYF. In DNA, the CDR3 is TGTGCCAGCAGACTGGACAGGGCCTACGAGCAGTACTTC. The chain combines TRBV2 with TRBJ2-5, with 8 bases identical to TRBD1. TRBJ2-7 matches the DNA end more closely, so the J call is doubtful. The CDR3 is 13 amino acids. The germline gives CDR1 SNHLY, CDR2 FYNNEI.

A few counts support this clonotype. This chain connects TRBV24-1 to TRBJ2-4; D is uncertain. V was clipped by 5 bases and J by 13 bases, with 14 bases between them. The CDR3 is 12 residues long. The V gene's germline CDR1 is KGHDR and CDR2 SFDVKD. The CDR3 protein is CATSAVGLEQYF. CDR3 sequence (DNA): TGTGCCACCAGTGCCGTCGGTCTGGAGCAGTACTTC.

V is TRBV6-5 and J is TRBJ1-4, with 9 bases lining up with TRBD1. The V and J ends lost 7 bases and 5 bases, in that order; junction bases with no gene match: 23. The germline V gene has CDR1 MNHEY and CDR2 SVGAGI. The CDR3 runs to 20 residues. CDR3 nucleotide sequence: TGTGCCAGCATTACCTGGGGGGGGACAGGGAAGGAGTATGGCAATGAAAAACTGTTTTTT. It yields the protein CASITWGGTGKEYGNEKLFF.

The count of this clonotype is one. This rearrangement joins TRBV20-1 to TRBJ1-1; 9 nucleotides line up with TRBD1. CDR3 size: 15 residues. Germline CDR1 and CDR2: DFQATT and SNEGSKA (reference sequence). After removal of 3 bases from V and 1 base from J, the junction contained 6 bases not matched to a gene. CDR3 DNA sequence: TGCAGTGCTAGTCCCACAGGGGGCAGGAACACTGAAGCTTTCTTT. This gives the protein CSASPTGGRNTEAFF.

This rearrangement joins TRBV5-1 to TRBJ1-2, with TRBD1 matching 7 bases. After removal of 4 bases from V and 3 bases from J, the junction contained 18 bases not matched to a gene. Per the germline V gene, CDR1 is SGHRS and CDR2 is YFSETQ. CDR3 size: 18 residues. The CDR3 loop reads CASSSGRDSATEDYGYTF. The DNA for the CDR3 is TGCGCCAGCAGCAGTGGTCGGGACAGCGCCACGGAGGACTATGGCTACACCTTC.

CDR3 loop: CSAPDASVVVSPSYNEQFF. The CDR3 nucleotides read TGCAGTGCTCCAGACGCTAGCGTGGTCGTGAGCCCATCCTACAATGAGCAGTTCTTC. This rearrangement joins TRBV20-1 to TRBJ2-1; TRBD2 is a possible D gene (6 bases). V was shortened by 5 bases and J by 1 base, with 27 bases between the two germline ends. Per the germline V gene, CDR1 is DFQATT and CDR2 is SNEGSKA (reference sequence). This CDR3 is built from 19 residues.

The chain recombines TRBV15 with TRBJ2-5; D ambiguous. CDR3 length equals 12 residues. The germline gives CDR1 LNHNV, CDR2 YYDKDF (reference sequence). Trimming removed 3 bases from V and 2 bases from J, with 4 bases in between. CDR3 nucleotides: TGTGCCACCAGCAGGCCACAAGAGACCCAGTACTTC. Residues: CATSRPQETQYF.

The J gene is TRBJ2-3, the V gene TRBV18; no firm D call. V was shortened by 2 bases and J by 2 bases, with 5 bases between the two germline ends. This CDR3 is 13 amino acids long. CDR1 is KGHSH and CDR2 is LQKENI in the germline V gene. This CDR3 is CASSPISTDTQYF. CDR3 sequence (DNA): TGTGCCAGCTCACCAATCTCCACAGATACGCAGTATTTT.

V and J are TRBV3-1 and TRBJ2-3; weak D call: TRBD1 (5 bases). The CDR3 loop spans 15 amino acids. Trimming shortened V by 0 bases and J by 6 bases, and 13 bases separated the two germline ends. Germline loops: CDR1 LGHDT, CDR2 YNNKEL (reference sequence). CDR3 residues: CASSQDATGADTQYF. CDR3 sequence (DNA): TGTGCCAGCAGCCAAGATGCCACAGGAGCCGATACGCAGTATTTT.

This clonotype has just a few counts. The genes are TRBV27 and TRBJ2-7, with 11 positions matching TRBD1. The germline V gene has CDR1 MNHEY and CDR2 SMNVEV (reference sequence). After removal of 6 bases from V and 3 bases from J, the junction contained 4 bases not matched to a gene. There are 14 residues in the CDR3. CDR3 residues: CASSPGQGGYEQYF. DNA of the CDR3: TGTGCCAGCAGCCCGGGACAGGGGGGCTACGAGCAGTACTTC.

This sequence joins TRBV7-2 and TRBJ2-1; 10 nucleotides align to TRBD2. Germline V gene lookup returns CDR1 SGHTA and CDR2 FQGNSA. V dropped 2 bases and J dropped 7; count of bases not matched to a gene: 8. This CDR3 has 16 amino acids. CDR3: CASSLTASGGPNEQFF. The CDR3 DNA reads TGTGCCAGCAGCTTAACAGCTAGCGGGGGTCCTAATGAGCAGTTCTTC.